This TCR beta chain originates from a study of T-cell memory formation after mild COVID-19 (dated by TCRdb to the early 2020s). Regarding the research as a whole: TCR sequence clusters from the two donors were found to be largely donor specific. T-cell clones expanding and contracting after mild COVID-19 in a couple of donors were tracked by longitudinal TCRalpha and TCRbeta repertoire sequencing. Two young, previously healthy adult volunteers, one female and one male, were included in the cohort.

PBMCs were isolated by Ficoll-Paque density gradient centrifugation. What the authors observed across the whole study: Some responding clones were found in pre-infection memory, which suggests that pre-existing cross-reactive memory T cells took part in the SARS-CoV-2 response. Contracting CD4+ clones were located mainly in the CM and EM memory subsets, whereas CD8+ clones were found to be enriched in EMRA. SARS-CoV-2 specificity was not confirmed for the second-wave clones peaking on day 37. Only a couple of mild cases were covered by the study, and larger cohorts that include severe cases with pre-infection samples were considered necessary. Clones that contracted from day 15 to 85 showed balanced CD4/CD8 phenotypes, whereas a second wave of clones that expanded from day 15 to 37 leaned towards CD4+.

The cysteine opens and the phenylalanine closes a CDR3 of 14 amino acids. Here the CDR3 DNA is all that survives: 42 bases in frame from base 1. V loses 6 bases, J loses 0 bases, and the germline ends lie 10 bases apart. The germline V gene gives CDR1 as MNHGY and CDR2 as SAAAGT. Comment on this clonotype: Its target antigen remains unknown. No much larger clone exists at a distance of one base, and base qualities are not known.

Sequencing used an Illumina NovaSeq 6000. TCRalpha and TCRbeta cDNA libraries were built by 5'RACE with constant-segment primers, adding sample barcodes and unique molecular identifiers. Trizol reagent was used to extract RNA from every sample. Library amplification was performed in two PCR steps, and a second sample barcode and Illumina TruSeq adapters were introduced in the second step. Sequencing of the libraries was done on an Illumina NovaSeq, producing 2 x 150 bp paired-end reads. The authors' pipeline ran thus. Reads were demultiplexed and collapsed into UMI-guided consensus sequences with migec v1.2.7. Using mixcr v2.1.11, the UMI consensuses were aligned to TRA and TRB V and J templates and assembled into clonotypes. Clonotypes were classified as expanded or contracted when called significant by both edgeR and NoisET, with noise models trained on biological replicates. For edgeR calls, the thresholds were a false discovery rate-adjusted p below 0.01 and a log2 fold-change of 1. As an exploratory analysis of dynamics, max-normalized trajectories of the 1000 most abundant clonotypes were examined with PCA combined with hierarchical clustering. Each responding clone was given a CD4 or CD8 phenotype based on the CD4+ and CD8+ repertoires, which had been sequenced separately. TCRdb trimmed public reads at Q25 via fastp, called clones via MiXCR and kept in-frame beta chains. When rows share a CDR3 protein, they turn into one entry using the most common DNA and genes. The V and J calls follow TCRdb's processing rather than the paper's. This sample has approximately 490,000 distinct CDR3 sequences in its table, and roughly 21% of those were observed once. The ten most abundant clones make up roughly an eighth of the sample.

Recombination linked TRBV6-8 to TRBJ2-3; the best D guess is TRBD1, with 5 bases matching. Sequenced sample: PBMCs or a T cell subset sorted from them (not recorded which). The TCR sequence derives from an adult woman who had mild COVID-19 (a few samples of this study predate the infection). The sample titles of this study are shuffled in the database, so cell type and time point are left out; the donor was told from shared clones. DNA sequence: TGTGCCAGCAGGACAGAGGTTAGCACAGATACGCAGTATTTT. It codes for CASRTEVSTDTQYF.